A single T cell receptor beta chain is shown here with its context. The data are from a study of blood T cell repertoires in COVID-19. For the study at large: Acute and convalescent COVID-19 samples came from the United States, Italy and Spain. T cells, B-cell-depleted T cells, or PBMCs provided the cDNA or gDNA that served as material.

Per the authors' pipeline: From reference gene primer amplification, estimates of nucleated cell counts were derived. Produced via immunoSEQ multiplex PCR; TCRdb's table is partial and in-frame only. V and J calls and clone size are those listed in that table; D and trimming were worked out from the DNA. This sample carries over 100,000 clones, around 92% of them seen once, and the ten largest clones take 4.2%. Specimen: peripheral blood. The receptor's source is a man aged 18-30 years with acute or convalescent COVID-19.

DNA of the CDR3: TGTGCCAGTAGTGCCAGTTACAATGAGCAGTTCTTC. Translation: CASSASYNEQFF. The gene calls are TRBV19 and TRBJ2-1; D gene uncertain. The CDR3 runs 12 residues. Between the trimmed V and J ends, which lost 5 bases and 4 bases, there was a span of 6 bases. CDR1 is LNHDA and CDR2 is SQIVND in the germline V gene (reference sequence).